This entry concerns a single TCR beta chain. Its antigen is as yet unknown. These data come from a study of somatic mutations in cytotoxic T cells in rheumatoid arthritis. Overall study results and limits: Per patient, the largest CD8+ clone was found to exceed 20% of CD8+ cells in about an eighth of the roughly 60 cases. No antigen targets were known for the expanded CD8+ clones.

Assay: immunoSEQ multiplex PCR; the TCRdb copy retains only in-frame clones and omits some. The sample consists of approximately 10,000 clones, approximately 84% of them appearing once. Germline V gene lookup returns CDR1 LNHDA and CDR2 SQIVND (reference sequence). CDR3 size: 14 residues. The V end was cut by 6 bases, the J end by 5 bases, with 14 bases between. The origin of this receptor is a woman aged 55 to 70 with rheumatoid arthritis. J is TRBJ2-1 and V is TRBV19; possibly TRBD1 for D (6 bases). The sample comprised CD8+ T cells sorted from blood. CDR3 loop: CASRPGHINNEQFF. In DNA form, the CDR3 reads TGTGCCAGTAGACCGGGACATATTAACAATGAGCAGTTCTTC.